This is a list of T cell receptor beta chains from one sample in a study of cytomegalovirus exposure and HLA in healthy donors. Only in-frame clones appear in the TCRdb table, and some are missing; sequencing was by immunoSEQ multiplex PCR. The sample has 150,000 or so clones; approximately 70% are singletons. Sequences were obtained from PBMCs. The receptors shown here come from a woman aged 55-70 years in good health and CMV-seropositive. Each CDR3 is given without its conserved first and last residue.

CDR3: ASSAEAVSSYEQY
V: TRBV6-1
length: 13

CDR3: ASSPGILAGGGSGNEQF
V: TRBV7-9
length: 17

CDR3: ASSRHPLNYGYT
V: TRBV6-5
length: 12

CDR3: ASSLQTSGRETQY
V: TRBV28
length: 13

CDR3: ASSFQGNTEAF
V: TRBV7-9
length: 11

CDR3: ASSLLGLAGEKNEQY
V: TRBV19
length: 15

CDR3: ASSSGISTGTGELF
V: TRBV5-1
length: 14

CDR3: ATSRDLYTQY
V: TRBV15
length: 10

CDR3: ASSFLQGYNQPQH
V: TRBV27
length: 13

CDR3: ASSSYRGEAGELF
V: TRBV19
length: 13

CDR3: ATGQAVTNTEAF
V: TRBV10-3
length: 12

CDR3: ASRGDSYGYT
V: TRBV2
length: 10

CDR3: SVDLLNTEAF
V: TRBV29-1
length: 10

CDR3: ASSLRDSEAF
V: TRBV5-1
length: 10

CDR3: ASSGTLGTDTQY
V: TRBV25-1
length: 12

CDR3: ASRQGSSNEQF
V: TRBV28
length: 11

CDR3: ASSPGLQETQY
V: TRBV28
length: 11

CDR3: ASGQTYTGELF
V: TRBV6-1
length: 11

CDR3: ASSPDPGVNTEAF
V: TRBV6-5
length: 13

CDR3: ASEDRTEAF
V: TRBV28
length: 9

CDR3: ASSQAGIQGGELF
V: TRBV4-2
length: 13

CDR3: ASSSMTGGRDTQY
V: TRBV18
length: 13

CDR3: ASSLAGSNTGELF
V: TRBV11-2
length: 13

CDR3: AWSDRVNSPLH
V: TRBV30
length: 11

CDR3: ASSLDGTGGFNEQY
V: TRBV27
length: 14

CDR3: ASSDGQGNTEAF
V: TRBV2
length: 12

CDR3: SVAQGAYEQY
V: TRBV29-1
length: 10

CDR3: ASSPGLAGVETQY
V: TRBV21-1
length: 13

CDR3: ASSLAFGGGTEAF
V: TRBV5-1
length: 13

CDR3: ASADRGRETQY
V: TRBV25-1
length: 11

CDR3: AWSVWTSGTPNIQY
V: TRBV30
length: 14

CDR3: ATLTSGSSDTQY
V: TRBV10-3
length: 12

CDR3: ASSEPPRQSGANVLT
V: TRBV5-4
length: 15

CDR3: ASTPAGGIPDTQY
V: TRBV5-1
length: 13

CDR3: ASSLEGAISGYT
V: TRBV5-1
length: 12

CDR3: ASSPRTGHGGLY
V: TRBV6-1
length: 12

CDR3: ASSLTGLYGYT
V: TRBV5-6
length: 11

CDR3: ASRRDRRDRTEAF
V: TRBV6-1
length: 13

CDR3: ASSLVTGREQY
V: TRBV7-2
length: 11

CDR3: ASSPPGGKETQY
V: TRBV2
length: 12

CDR3: ASSYTTSGRGNEQF
V: TRBV6-6
length: 14

CDR3: ASKENFGYEQY
V: TRBV18
length: 11

CDR3: ASSFQGHREETQY
V: TRBV5-4
length: 13

CDR3: ASSFLGQTNQPQH
V: TRBV5-6
length: 13

CDR3: ASSKGLVNEQF
V: TRBV21-1
length: 11

CDR3: ASNNRVSAVYGYT
V: TRBV19
length: 13

CDR3: ASSGVRESETQY
V: TRBV27
length: 12

CDR3: ASSTDREGTEAF
V: TRBV7-9
length: 12

CDR3: ASSDRAGANVLT
V: TRBV2
length: 12

CDR3: ASSGEGASYGYT
V: TRBV5-4
length: 12

CDR3: ASSLPALLTTNYGYT
V: TRBV19
length: 15

CDR3: ASSEWTSGQRGTEQF
V: TRBV6-1
length: 15

CDR3: ASSTSTGVGQPQH
V: TRBV28
length: 13

CDR3: ASSEVTGSVAIGYT
V: TRBV6-1
length: 14

CDR3: ASSRGSSGANVLT
V: TRBV27
length: 13

CDR3: ASSMTSGDYNEQF
V: TRBV19
length: 13